Given below is one T cell receptor (beta chain) in context. An end of the junction differs from the germline gene, which may be a read error. Construction of the TCR beta libraries employed iRepertoire HTBI primers in conjunction with Arm-PCR of CDR3 regions. TCRdb used MiXCR to reprocess the multiplex PCR reads, holding one entry per CDR3 protein. The data hold more than 300,000 distinct CDR3 sequences, with around 20% observed a single time. These data originate in a study of regulatory T cells in long-lasting Graves disease. This CDR3 has 14 residues. Germline V CDR1 and CDR2: LGHDT, YNNKEL (reference sequence). The time point was: persistent/refractory GD, antithyroid drugs over 5 years with positive TRAb. Isolated PBMC RNA provided the starting material for the TCR library. Doctors identified Graves' disease using the American Thyroid Association guidelines. It was an endocrinology department in Xi'an, China, that provided the patients.

The receptor's source is a female donor with Graves disease. V is TRBV3-1 and J is TRBJ1-6; D call uncertain. The sample was peripheral blood mononuclear cells (PBMCs), taken when the disease was refractory, from a patient treated with antithyroid drugs. As DNA, the CDR3 is TGTGCCAACAGCCAAGAGACCGTTGGTTCACCCCTCCACTTT. Residues: CANSQETVGSPLHF.